Following are 11 T cell receptor beta chains from one sample sequenced in a study of blood T cells in healthy people across ages (dated by TCRdb to the mid-2010s). Receptor amplification or capture employed 5' RACE. Reads for this sample came from an Illumina HiSeq 2500. The second PCR ran for about 7 to 11 cycles and used a J-beta primer mix along with a sample-barcoded 5' primer. TCRdb itself trimmed the public reads at Q25 with fastp, ran MiXCR and retained productive beta chains. Rows with a matching CDR3 protein are joined into one entry that keeps the most common DNA and genes. Within this sample are about 1.8 million distinct CDR3 sequences, with around 48% of them counted one time only. The ten top clones hold less than 2.5% of the sample. What was sequenced was blood. Every receptor here comes from a woman in her thirties or forties in good health.

V gene TRBV6-5 combines with J gene TRBJ2-1, with D tentatively TRBD1 or TRBD2 (5 bases each). CDR1 is MNHEY, CDR2 SVGAGI, per germline. V gave up 6 bases and J gave up 8 bases, with 14 bases separating them. The CDR3 covers 13 residues. The CDR3 DNA reads TGTGCCAGCAGCGCAGTCATGGGGGATGAGCAGTTCTTC. Protein: CASSAVMGDEQFF.

This clonotype has just a few counts. J is TRBJ1-2 and V is TRBV25-1; a weak D match, TRBD1 (6 bases). Trimming pared 4 bases from V and 1 base from J, leaving 16 bases between. This CDR3 has 16 amino acids. The germline CDR1 and CDR2 sequences are MGHDK and SYGVNS. In DNA form, the CDR3 reads TGTGCCAGCAGTGGGGCTGGGGGCCCCATTAACTATGGCTACACCTTC. It translates to CASSGAGGPINYGYTF.

This clonotype was seen more than once but under ten times. The chain employs TRBV5-1 and TRBJ2-7; a weak D match, TRBD1 (5 bases). CDR1 and CDR2 from the germline V gene are SGHRS and YFSETQ. The CDR3 loop spans 15 amino acids. The V and J ends lost 1 base and 3 bases respectively, with 14 bases between them. DNA of the CDR3: TGCGCCAGCAGCTTGTACGACAGAACCGACTACGAGCAGTACTTC. Protein sequence: CASSLYDRTDYEQYF. Drawing the rest from reference TRBV5-1 and TRBJ2-7, the complete variable domain is KAGVTQTPRYLIKTRGQQVTLSCSPISGHRSVSWYQQTPGQGLQFLFEYFSETQRNKGNFPGRFSGRQFSNSRSEMNVSTLELGDSALYLCASSLYDRTDYEQYFGPGTRLTVT.

This clonotype was picked up a small number of times. V is TRBV9 and J is TRBJ1-2; TRBD1 aligns across 8 bases. CDR1 and CDR2 (germline): SGDLS, YYNGEE. Trimming took 0 bases from V and 6 from J; bases not matched to a gene: 10. The length of the CDR3 is 16 residues. The DNA for the CDR3 is TGTGCCAGCAGCGTAGAGTTCTGGCAGGGGGCTGATGGCTACACCTTC. This translates into CASSVEFWQGADGYTF.

The chain carries TRBV5-1 and TRBJ2-3; TRBD2 matches at 8 bases. Germline CDR1 is SGHRS and CDR2 is YFSETQ. Losses at the gene ends were 5 bases for V and 6 bases for J; bases not matched to a gene: 8. The CDR3 runs to 14 residues. In DNA form, the CDR3 reads TGCGCCAGCAGAGGAGAAGCGGGGGTTGATACGCAGTATTTT. Translated, it gives CASRGEAGVDTQYF.

The V and J genes are TRBV4-3 and TRBJ2-1, with D unclear. The CDR3 has 15 residues. CDR1 is LGHNA, CDR2 YSLEER, per germline. V shed 4 bases and J shed 10 bases, with 20 bases lying between them. CDR3 region: CASSRIPGGSKEQFF. The CDR3 DNA reads as TGCGCCAGCAGCCGGATCCCGGGTGGGTCTAAGGAGCAGTTCTTC.

V gene TRBV7-9 combines with J gene TRBJ2-1, with D possibly matching TRBD2 (6 bases). CDR1 is SEHNR, CDR2 FQNEAQ, per germline (reference sequence). This CDR3 spans 16 amino acids. V gave up 5 bases and J gave up 5 bases, with 19 bases separating them. CDR3 region: CASSPRRGLSNNEQFF. In DNA form, the CDR3 reads TGTGCCAGCAGCCCTCGGCGGGGCTTATCTAACAATGAGCAGTTCTTC.

V is TRBV5-1 and J is TRBJ2-7; 8 bases fit TRBD1. The J call may not be correct, given that the DNA end is closer to TRBJ2-4. This CDR3 spans 14 amino acids. CDR1 and CDR2 from the germline V gene are SGHRS and YFSETQ. This CDR3 reads CASSLATGGNIQYF. CDR3 in DNA: TGCGCCAGCAGCTTGGCTACAGGGGGGAACATTCAGTACTTC.

This clonotype appeared a single time. V and J are TRBV6-4 and TRBJ2-3, with D unclear. This CDR3 contains 14 residues. Per germline, CDR1 MRHNA and CDR2 SNTAGT. Trimming stripped 5 bases from V and 2 bases from J, with 11 bases between. CDR3 DNA: TGTGCCAGCAGTCCGGAAGGCAACACAGATACGCAGTATTTT. Its translation: CASSPEGNTDTQYF.

The chain links TRBV6-1 to TRBJ2-1; weak D call: TRBD2 (7 bases). Germline CDR1 reads MNHNS; CDR2 reads SASEGT. V was cut by 7 bases and J by 5 bases, with 27 bases left in between. The CDR3 totals 18 residues. Written as DNA, the CDR3 is TGTGCCAGCAATAAGGGAGGGACACGGGGAGATAACGACAATGAGCAGTTCTTC. Its translation is CASNKGGTRGDNDNEQFF.

V usage is TRBV7-3 and J usage is TRBJ2-3; 11 bases map to TRBD2. Germline V gene lookup returns CDR1 SGHTA and CDR2 FQGTGA. V dropped 3 bases and J dropped 2; count of bases not matched to a gene: 1. This CDR3 has 15 residues. The CDR3 nucleotides are TGTGCCAGCAGCTTGACTAGCGGGGCCACAGATACGCAGTATTTT. Translation gives CASSLTSGATDTQYF.